These T cell receptor beta chains were read from a single sample in a study of blood T cell repertoires in COVID-19. The table came from immunoSEQ multiplex PCR; TCRdb's copy has only in-frame clones and leaves some out. The table lists about 200,000 clones, roughly 82% of them singletons. Sequences were obtained from peripheral blood. Receptors were obtained from a woman aged 40-49 years with acute or convalescent COVID-19. Both conserved end residues are part of each CDR3. Fields, in order: clone size, D gene, V gene, J gene, CDR3 DNA, CDR3 protein. D genes are given only for firm matches. A clone size is listed for some rows: how often the clone was seen (once, few, many), or a class if it is expanded.

clone_size: .
d_call: TRBD1
v_call: TRBV25-1
j_call: TRBJ1-2
cdr3_nt: TGTGCCAGCAGTACAGGGGGCTCTGACTATGGCTACACCTTC
cdr3_aa: CASSTGGSDYGYTF

clone_size: few
d_call: .
v_call: TRBV5-1
j_call: TRBJ2-7
cdr3_nt: TGCGCCAGCAGCGACGCGCAGGGATTAGGCTACGAGCAGTACTTC
cdr3_aa: CASSDAQGLGYEQYF

clone_size: .
d_call: TRBD2
v_call: TRBV7-9
j_call: TRBJ2-1
cdr3_nt: TGTGCCAGCCTACCTAGCGGGAGATCCTACAATGAGCAGTTCTTC
cdr3_aa: CASLPSGRSYNEQFF

clone_size: .
d_call: TRBD1
v_call: TRBV15
j_call: TRBJ2-7
cdr3_nt: TGTGCCACCAGCAGGGGGGGGCGGGACAGGGGTGGAGAGCAGTACTTC
cdr3_aa: CATSRGGRDRGGEQYF

clone_size: .
d_call: .
v_call: TRBV7-3
j_call: TRBJ1-2
cdr3_nt: TGTGCCAGCAGCTTAAACGGCAGGGAATCGGATGGCTACACCTTC
cdr3_aa: CASSLNGRESDGYTF

clone_size: few
d_call: TRBD1
v_call: TRBV7-7
j_call: TRBJ2-5
cdr3_nt: TGTGCCAGCAGCTTTAGAGATTACAGGGGTGAGACCCAGTACTTC
cdr3_aa: CASSFRDYRGETQYF

clone_size: .
d_call: .
v_call: TRBV12-3/TRBV12-4
j_call: TRBJ2-7
cdr3_nt: TGTGCCAGCAGTTTTTACATGACTTCCGAGCAGTACTTC
cdr3_aa: CASSFYMTSEQYF

clone_size: few
d_call: .
v_call: TRBV9
j_call: TRBJ1-4
cdr3_nt: TGTGCCAGCAGCCCAACCGGGACTCGAACTAATGAAAAACTGTTTTTT
cdr3_aa: CASSPTGTRTNEKLFF

clone_size: .
d_call: .
v_call: TRBV5-5
j_call: TRBJ1-4
cdr3_nt: TGTGCCAGCAGCTTGCGGACAAACGAAAAACTGTTTTTT
cdr3_aa: CASSLRTNEKLFF

clone_size: .
d_call: .
v_call: TRBV12-2
j_call: TRBJ2-1
cdr3_nt: TGTGCAAGTCGCTTGTGGCTAGCGGGAGGGACCGCTTCCTACAATGAGCAGTTCTTC
cdr3_aa: CASRLWLAGGTASYNEQFF

clone_size: few
d_call: TRBD1
v_call: TRBV2
j_call: TRBJ1-2
cdr3_nt: TGTGCCAGCACCAGGACAGGGCTTTATGGCTACACCTTC
cdr3_aa: CASTRTGLYGYTF

clone_size: .
d_call: .
v_call: TRBV6-2/TRBV6-3
j_call: TRBJ2-4
cdr3_nt: TGTGCCAGCAGTTACGGTAGAGTTCTAGCCAAAAACATTCAGTACTTC
cdr3_aa: CASSYGRVLAKNIQYF

clone_size: .
d_call: .
v_call: TRBV6-5
j_call: TRBJ2-3
cdr3_nt: TGTGCCAGCAGTTACTCGATACACGGGTTCGGGGATACGCAGTATTTT
cdr3_aa: CASSYSIHGFGDTQYF

clone_size: .
d_call: TRBD1
v_call: TRBV2
j_call: TRBJ1-2
cdr3_nt: TGTGCCAGCGGCAAACAGGGGGCCAACTATGGCTACACCTTC
cdr3_aa: CASGKQGANYGYTF

clone_size: few
d_call: TRBD2
v_call: TRBV6-2/TRBV6-3
j_call: TRBJ2-1
cdr3_nt: TGTGCCAGCAGCTCTCTAGCGGGAGGGGGTAATGAGCAGTTCTTC
cdr3_aa: CASSSLAGGGNEQFF

clone_size: .
d_call: TRBD2
v_call: TRBV9
j_call: TRBJ2-3
cdr3_nt: TGTGCCAGCAGTGTAGGTCCCACTAGCGGGGGGGCCGGCCCGCAGTATTTT
cdr3_aa: CASSVGPTSGGAGPQYF

clone_size: .
d_call: .
v_call: TRBV10-3
j_call: TRBJ2-1
cdr3_nt: TGTGCCATCAGTGAGACAAGTGAGCAGTTCTTC
cdr3_aa: CAISETSEQFF

clone_size: .
d_call: .
v_call: TRBV29-1
j_call: TRBJ2-7
cdr3_nt: TGCAGCGTTGAATTGGACACAGACGAGCAGTACTTC
cdr3_aa: CSVELDTDEQYF

clone_size: few
d_call: .
v_call: TRBV15
j_call: TRBJ2-4
cdr3_nt: TGTGCCACCAGCAGAGATGGGGACTCGTGGAGAATTCAGTACTTC
cdr3_aa: CATSRDGDSWRIQYF

clone_size: .
d_call: TRBD2
v_call: TRBV18
j_call: TRBJ2-1
cdr3_nt: TGTGCCAGCTCACGGGTAGCGGGGTCCTCCTACAATGAGCAGTTCTTC
cdr3_aa: CASSRVAGSSYNEQFF

clone_size: .
d_call: TRBD1
v_call: TRBV3-1/TRBV3-2
j_call: TRBJ2-5
cdr3_nt: TGTGCCAGCAGCCAAGAGGGACAGGGGAGCCAAGAGACCCAGTACTTC
cdr3_aa: CASSQEGQGSQETQYF

clone_size: .
d_call: .
v_call: TRBV6-5
j_call: TRBJ2-2
cdr3_nt: TGTGCCAGCAGTTTTACAGGGAGAAACACCGGGGAGCTGTTTTTT
cdr3_aa: CASSFTGRNTGELFF

clone_size: .
d_call: TRBD1
v_call: TRBV18
j_call: TRBJ1-2
cdr3_nt: TGTGCCAGCTCACCGGAGGCGGGACAGGGGGCGCGGGGCTACACCTTC
cdr3_aa: CASSPEAGQGARGYTF

clone_size: few
d_call: TRBD2
v_call: TRBV5-1
j_call: TRBJ2-3
cdr3_nt: TGCGCCAGCAGCTTGGATGGCGGGGGGTCCACAGATACGCAGTATTTT
cdr3_aa: CASSLDGGGSTDTQYF

clone_size: .
d_call: .
v_call: TRBV9
j_call: TRBJ2-7
cdr3_nt: TGTGCCAGCAGTTCCTCAGATGGGGGCGTCTACGAGCAGTACTTC
cdr3_aa: CASSSSDGGVYEQYF

clone_size: .
d_call: TRBD1
v_call: TRBV18
j_call: TRBJ2-7
cdr3_nt: TGTGCCAGCTCACCTCAGTCCGGACAGGGGAGCGAGCAGTACTTC
cdr3_aa: CASSPQSGQGSEQYF

clone_size: .
d_call: .
v_call: TRBV2
j_call: TRBJ2-7
cdr3_nt: TGTGCCAGCAGTCCACCAGGGGCGGACTACGAGCAGTACTTC
cdr3_aa: CASSPPGADYEQYF

clone_size: .
d_call: .
v_call: TRBV6-2/TRBV6-3
j_call: TRBJ2-1
cdr3_nt: TGTGCCAGCAGCTTCCTCGGACAGATGTACAATGAGCAGTTCTTC
cdr3_aa: CASSFLGQMYNEQFF